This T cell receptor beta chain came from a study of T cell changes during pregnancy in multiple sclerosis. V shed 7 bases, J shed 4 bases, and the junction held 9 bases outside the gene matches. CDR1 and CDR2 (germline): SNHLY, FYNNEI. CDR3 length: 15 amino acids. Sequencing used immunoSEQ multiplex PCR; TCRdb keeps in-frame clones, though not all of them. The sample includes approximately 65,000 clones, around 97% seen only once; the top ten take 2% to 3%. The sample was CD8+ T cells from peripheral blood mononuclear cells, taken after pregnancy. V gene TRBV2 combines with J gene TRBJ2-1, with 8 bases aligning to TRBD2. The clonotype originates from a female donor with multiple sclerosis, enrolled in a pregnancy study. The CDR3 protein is CASKSGSSTYNEQFF. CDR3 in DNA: TGTGCCAGCAAAAGCGGGAGTAGCACTTACAATGAGCAGTTCTTC.